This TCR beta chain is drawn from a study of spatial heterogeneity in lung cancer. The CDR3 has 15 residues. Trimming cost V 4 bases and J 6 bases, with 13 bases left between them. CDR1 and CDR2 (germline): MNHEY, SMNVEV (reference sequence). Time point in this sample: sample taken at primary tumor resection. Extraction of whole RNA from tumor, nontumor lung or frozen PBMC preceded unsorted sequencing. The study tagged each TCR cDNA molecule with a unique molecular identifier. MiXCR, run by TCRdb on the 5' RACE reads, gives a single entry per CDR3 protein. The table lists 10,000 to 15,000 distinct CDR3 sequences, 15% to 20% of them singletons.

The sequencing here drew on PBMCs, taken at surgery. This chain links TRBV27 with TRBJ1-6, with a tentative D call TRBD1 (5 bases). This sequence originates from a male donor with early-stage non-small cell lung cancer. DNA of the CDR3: TGTGCCAGCAGTTACGGGGGGGGGATTAATTCACCCCTCCACTTT. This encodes CASSYGGGINSPLHF.